Presented here are 19 T cell receptor delta chains from one specimen sequenced in a study of γδ T cells in repeated Plasmodium falciparum infection (TCRdb year 2021). Vgamma9/Vdelta2+ and Vdelta2-negative gammadelta T cell populations were flow-sorted from peripheral blood mononuclear cells for bulk TCR repertoire analysis. The library was prepared using multiplex PCR. The sequencer listed for this sample is Illumina MiSeq. For TCRdb, the public reads were processed anew by CATT, and duplicate DNA sequences were folded into one row. The sample records 45,000 to 50,000 delta-chain clones, roughly 1.6% of which are singletons. 7.5% to 10% of the sample is in the top ten clones. Input material: gamma-delta T cells from blood. Source of these receptors: a pool of human donors (malaria-infected and uninfected, not separated).

Points on this clone: The TCRdb record carries a much larger clone's protein, which differs from this DNA's translation at residue 7; a read error is the likely cause, and the protein listed here is the DNA translation. This rearrangement joins TRDV1 to TRDJ1; the match to TRDD3 covers 7 bases. TCRdb offers no J gene call, so here the DNA was matched to germline to obtain one. This CDR3 has 16 residues. Trimming took 0 bases from V and 4 from J; bases not matched to a gene: 8. The germline CDR1 and CDR2 sequences are TSWWSYY and QGS. CDR3 amino acids: CALGELKGGILDKLIF. For the CDR3, the DNA is TGTGCTCTTGGGGAACTTAAGGGAGGGATACTCGATAAACTCATCTTT.

Turning to this clone: Only one base separates this from a far larger clonotype, so it likely reflects a read error. The sample carries other DNA sequences with the same CDR3. V is TRDV1 and J is TRDJ1, with TRDD3 matching over 8 bases. TCRdb does not report a J gene; here it was assigned by matching the DNA to germline references. Germline V gives CDR1 TSWWSYY, CDR2 QGS. This CDR3 is 20 amino acids long. CDR3 protein: CALGDTTGASGGARKGELIF. The CDR3, as DNA: TGTGCCCTTGGGGATACTACGGGGGCTTCGGGGGGAGCCAGAAAGGGTGAACTCATCTTT.

In its sample, this clone was seen many times. The chain has TRDV2 and TRDJ1; D is undetermined. V dropped 3 bases and J dropped 1 base, with 11 bases sitting between them. Germline-derived CDR1 and CDR2 are GEAIGNYY and EKD. The CDR3 is made up of 14 amino acids. The CDR3, as DNA: TGTGCCTGTGACTCCCTTACTGTCACCGATAAACTCATCTTT. It codes for CACDSLTVTDKLIF.

This clone was detected many times. TCRdb's entry gives the protein of a much larger clone, which mismatches this DNA's translation at residue 3, likely from a read error; the protein reported here is translated from the DNA. The chain is built from TRDV2 and TRDJ1; the match to TRDD3 covers 7 bases. Here the J gene was assigned by germline matching of the DNA, as TCRdb has none. CDR1 is GEAIGNYY and CDR2 is EKD in the germline V gene. The CDR3 spans 18 residues. CDR3 DNA sequence: TGTGCCCGTGACACGCTGGGGGCTGAGAACTTGTACACCGATAAACTCATCTTT. Protein sequence: CARDTLGAENLYTDKLIF.

This clone occurred a few times. A far larger clone is off by one base, so a read error is likely. Other DNA sequences in this specimen translate into the identical CDR3. In DNA, the CDR3 is TGTGCTCTTGGGGAGCCGGCTAAGAGCAGAATGAACTGGGGGATACCGTACACCGATAAGCTCATCTTT. Its protein is CALGEPAKSRMNWGIPYTDKLIF. The J gene was not called, though the V gene is TRDV1; the table's D gene call, TRDD3, was not cross checked with the DNA. CDR1 and CDR2 (germline): TSWWSYY, QGS. This CDR3 region has 23 residues.

To note about this clone: A far more abundant clone sits one base away, making this likely a read error. Distinct nucleotide sequences in the sample also encode this CDR3. The chain recombines TRDV1 with TRDJ1; 9 bases map to TRDD3. TCRdb lists no J gene, so it was determined here by aligning the DNA to germline. The CDR3 covers 23 residues. J gave up 3 bases and V 0 bases, and 26 bases lay outside the gene matches. Germline assignment: CDR1 TSWWSYY and CDR2 QGS. The DNA of the CDR3 is TGTGCTCTTGGGGAACTAGATGCCTCCTATAACCCTGGGGGATTGGGCCGCCCCGATAAACTCATCTTT. Residues: CALGELDASYNPGGLGRPDKLIF.

Concerning this clone itself: Only one base separates this from a far larger clonotype, so it likely reflects a read error. Different DNA sequences within this sample yield the same CDR3. The chain links TRDV1 to TRDJ1; weak D call: TRDD3 (5 bases). TCRdb records no J gene; here it was assigned by comparing the DNA to germline. Germline CDR1 and CDR2: TSWWSYY and QGS. The CDR3 has 19 residues. The DNA for the CDR3 is TGTGCACTTGGGGAACTTCTCTCACCCCGATGGGGTTACACCGATAAACTCATCTTT. It encodes CALGELLSPRWGYTDKLIF.

This clone was seen more than once but under ten times. A far more abundant clone sits one base away, making this likely a read error. The same CDR3 can be traced to other DNA sequences in this sample. V is TRDV1 and J is TRDJ1; D gene unclear. Germline CDR1 and CDR2: TSWWSYY and QGS. Trimming cost V 6 bases and J 0 bases, with 14 bases left between them. The CDR3 covers 15 residues. The CDR3 sequence is CALGRAGPYTDKLIF. The CDR3 DNA is TGTGCTCTTGGCCGCGCCGGCCCGTACACCGATAAACTCATCTTT.

In its sample, this clone was seen a few times. Since a far larger clone is one base different, this is likely a read error. Different DNA sequences within this sample yield the same CDR3. The rearrangement uses TRDV1 and TRDJ1; 8 nucleotides align to TRDD3. The CDR3 extends over 19 amino acids. CDR1 TSWWSYY and CDR2 QGS come from the germline V gene. The CDR3 DNA sequence: TGTGCTCTTGGGGTACTAACTGGGGGGCGACCCGATTACACTGATAAACTCATCTTT. Protein: CALGVLTGGRPDYTDKLIF.

This clone was observed a handful of times. This sequence is one base from a far larger clone and is likely a read error. Other DNA sequences in this specimen translate into the identical CDR3. This sequence joins TRDV2 and TRDJ3; TRDD3 agrees at 11 bases. The J gene was missing in TCRdb and was found by matching the end of the DNA to germline. CDR1 GEAIGNYY and CDR2 EKD come from the germline V gene. The trim removed 1 base at V and 2 bases at J, leaving 12 bases unmatched. The CDR3 length is 21 residues. For the CDR3, the DNA is TGTGCCTGTGACACAGCCCTGTTGATTGGGGGATACGCCTGGGACACCCGACAGATGTTTTTC. Amino acids: CACDTALLIGGYAWDTRQMFF.

This clone came up a few times. The protein recorded in TCRdb matches a much larger clone and deviates from this DNA's translation at residue 12, suggesting a read error; the protein here is obtained by translating the DNA. The chain employs TRDV1 and TRDJ1; 12 positions match TRDD3. The J gene, not given by TCRdb, was assigned here from a germline match of the nucleotide sequence. V lost 5 bases to trimming and J lost 0 bases; unmatched junction nucleotides: 28. The germline gives CDR1 TSWWSYY, CDR2 QGS. The CDR3 totals 24 residues. This CDR3 is CALGPKSLFPVGWGIRPNTDKLIF. CDR3 sequence (DNA): TGTGCTCTTGGGCCTAAAAGCCTTTTCCCCGTCGGCTGGGGGATACGCCCAAACACCGATAAACTCATCTTT.

The sample holds many counts of this clone. For this DNA, TCRdb reports the protein of a much larger clone, which diverges at residue 3, most likely from a read error; the protein presented here is translated directly from the DNA. The CDR3 sequence is CAIGELPSTFLGDRDGKLIF. The CDR3 coding sequence is TGTGCTATTGGGGAACTTCCTTCTACCTTCCTGGGGGACCGGGACGGTAAACTCATCTTT. This chain links TRDV1 with TRDJ1, with TRDD3 as a possible D gene (8 bases). TCRdb leaves out the J gene; it was filled in here by matching the DNA to germline. The germline gives CDR1 TSWWSYY, CDR2 QGS. This CDR3 region has 20 residues.

On this clone itself: This sequence is one base from a far larger clone and is likely a read error. This sample also contains other DNA sequences that code for the same CDR3. The chain joins TRDV1 to TRDJ1; a weak D match, TRDD3 (6 bases). The J gene, absent from TCRdb, was called here by matching the DNA to germline. CDR1 and CDR2 from the germline V gene are TSWWSYY and QGS. The CDR3 runs 19 residues. Trimming pared 9 bases from V and 1 base from J, leaving 30 bases between. For the CDR3, the DNA is TGTGCTCTCGGCCCTTACTCCCGGGGGAACTCGCGTCCCACCGATAAACTCATCTTT. Amino acid sequence: CALGPYSRGNSRPTDKLIF.

This clone has at least ten counts. A far more abundant clone sits one base away, making this likely a read error. The chain carries TRDV1 and TRDJ1; 9 bases map to TRDD3. Germline CDR1 is TSWWSYY and CDR2 is QGS. This CDR3 contains 17 residues. The CDR3 nucleotides read TGTGCTCTTGGGGTCGGGGCTGGGGGATTCTCTACCGGTAAACTCATCTTT. Residues: CALGVGAGGFSTGKLIF.

This clone turned up a few times. Given a far larger clone just one base away, this is likely a sequencing read error. Other DNA sequences in the sample encode the same CDR3. The chain uses TRDV1 and TRDJ1; D is possibly TRDD3 (5 bases). Because TCRdb records no J gene, it was assigned here through a match of the DNA to germline. With 0 bases removed from V and 3 bases from J, the gap between germline ends came to 23 bases. CDR3 length equals 19 residues. Germline V CDR1 and CDR2: TSWWSYY, QGS. The CDR3 reads CALGELRAYPGRKADKLIF. CDR3 nucleotides: TGTGCTCTTGGGGAACTCAGGGCTTACCCGGGGAGAAAGGCCGATAAACTCATCTTT.

Turning to this clone: This DNA's translation differs at residue 6 from TCRdb's protein, which comes from a much larger clone; a read error is likely, and the protein shown is translated from the DNA. The chain employs TRDV1 and TRDJ1, with a weak D call TRDD3 (6 bases). V shed 2 bases and J shed 1 base, with 29 bases lying between them. The CDR3 consists of 21 residues. Germline V CDR1 and CDR2: TSWWSYY, QGS. CDR3 sequence reads: CALGEKFLIGTGRVCTDKLIF. In nucleotides, the CDR3 is TGTGCTCTTGGGGAAAAATTCCTTATCGGGACTGGGAGAGTGTGCACCGATAAACTCATCTTT.

Points on this clone: TCRdb has a much larger clone's protein, which differs at residue 9 from the translation of this DNA, likely because of a read error; what is shown is the protein translated from the DNA. J is TRDJ1 and V is TRDV1; D ambiguous. V shed 3 bases and J shed 7 bases, with 27 bases lying between them. The CDR3 consists of 18 residues. Germline-derived CDR1 and CDR2 are TSWWSYY and QGS. The CDR3 nucleotides read TGTGCTCTTGGGGACCCCTTTCCCGCTTACGGTGTGGAGTTTAAACTCATCTTT. Translated, it gives CALGDPFPAYGVEFKLIF.

This clone was counted many times. The TCRdb record carries a much larger clone's protein, which differs from this DNA's translation at residue 9; a read error is the likely cause, and the protein listed here is the DNA translation. The rearrangement links TRDV3 to TRDJ1; possible D gene TRDD3, 5 bases. The length of the CDR3 is 15 residues. Germline V gives CDR1 TVYSNPD, CDR2 GDNSRS (reference sequence). The V gene lost 3 bases and the J gene lost 2 bases, with 19 bases spanning the gap. The CDR3 loop reads CALPAGTKETDKLIF. The CDR3 DNA reads TGTGCCTTGCCGGCGGGGACCAAGGAGACCGATAAACTCATCTTT.

This clone came up a few times. The translation of this DNA and the TCRdb protein of a much larger clone differ at residue 6, probably owing to a read error; the protein shown here is translated from the DNA. V gene TRDV1 combines with J gene TRDJ1, with a tentative D call TRDD3 (6 bases). TCRdb carries no J gene annotation; the J gene was assigned here by matching the DNA with germline. Trimming cost V 3 bases and J 0 bases, with 14 bases left between them. Germline assignment: CDR1 TSWWSYY and CDR2 QGS. This CDR3 has 16 amino acids. CDR3 sequence: CALGDPWGGYTDKLIF. CDR3 nucleotide sequence: TGTGCTCTTGGGGATCCTTGGGGGGGGTACACCGATAAACTCATCTTT.